One sample yielded the 16 T cell receptor beta chains listed below, sequenced in a study of human T cells and chemical hapten exposure. The sample's time point: patch test 3, about 24 weeks after DPC sensitization. The treatment was: therapeutic diphenylcyclopropenone sensitization with weekly scalp DPC. TCRdb reprocessed the RACE reads via MiXCR and lists one record per CDR3 protein. The data show about 190,000 distinct CDR3 sequences, with more than 20% seen just once and about 2.5% held by the top ten. The starting material was whole blood, obtained in connection with sensitization to the hapten diphenylcyclopropenone (DPC). The source is a woman aged 40 to 49 with alopecia areata. Some clones in this sample may be carry-over from other donors' samples.

The CDR3 DNA reads as TGCGCCAGCGAAAAGACAGGGGGCAAAGGGAAGACCCAGTACTTC. It yields the protein CASEKTGGKGKTQYF. The chain employs TRBV5-1 and TRBJ2-5, with 10 bases matching TRBD1. Trimming cost V 7 bases and J 6 bases; bases outside gene matches: 12. The CDR3 consists of 15 residues. Looked up from germline, CDR1 is SGHRS and CDR2 is YFSETQ.

The chain employs TRBV28 and TRBJ2-3; no firm D call. Germline V CDR1 and CDR2: MDHEN, SYDVKM. V lost 8 bases and J 5 bases, leaving 14 bases between the germline ends. CDR3 length equals 13 residues. CDR3 loop: CASRSRLEDTQYF. The CDR3 bases are TGTGCCAGCCGAAGCCGCCTAGAAGATACGCAGTATTTT.

The chain uses TRBV3-1 and TRBJ2-1; 12 nucleotides agree with TRBD1. Germline V gene lookup returns CDR1 LGHDT and CDR2 YNNKEL (reference sequence). CDR3 length: 16 residues. Trimming removed 0 bases from V and 5 bases from J; junction bases left unmatched: 2. This CDR3 reads CASSQEGQGAHNEQFF. DNA of the CDR3: TGTGCCAGCAGCCAAGAGGGACAGGGGGCCCACAATGAGCAGTTCTTC.

V gene TRBV11-2 combines with J gene TRBJ1-6; a possible D gene is TRBD1 (5 bases). With 1 base removed from V and 5 bases from J, the gap between germline ends came to 12 bases. Germline V gene lookup returns CDR1 SGHAT and CDR2 FQNNGV. The CDR3 runs to 16 residues. The CDR3 protein is CASSLGDRVNNSPLHF. The CDR3, as DNA: TGTGCCAGCAGCTTAGGAGACAGAGTGAATAATTCACCCCTCCACTTT.

In its sample, this clonotype was seen a few times. The gene calls are TRBV28 and TRBJ2-5; TRBD1 agrees at 9 bases. This CDR3 spans 15 amino acids. With V trimmed by 7 bases and J by 5 bases, 11 bases remained unmatched. The germline V gene has CDR1 MDHEN and CDR2 SYDVKM. CDR3 residues: CASTEMGQGPETQYF. The CDR3 DNA follows: TGTGCCAGCACCGAAATGGGACAGGGCCCGGAGACCCAGTACTTC.

This clonotype was seen a handful of times. This sequence joins TRBV9 and TRBJ2-7; 8 nucleotides agree with TRBD2. V shed 0 bases and J 4 bases; nucleotides not matched to a gene: 6. Germline CDR1 is SGDLS and CDR2 is YYNGEE. The CDR3 runs to 15 residues. In DNA form, the CDR3 reads TGTGCCAGCAGCGTAGTCGGGAGGGCCGGATACGAGCAGTACTTC. Protein: CASSVVGRAGYEQYF.

The sample holds a few counts of this clonotype. The rearrangement uses TRBV7-9 and TRBJ2-2; TRBD1 matches 8 bases. The CDR3 sequence is 16 residues long. Trimming at V came to 3 bases and at J to 6 bases, leaving 9 bases not matched to a gene. Per germline, CDR1 SEHNR and CDR2 FQNEAQ (reference sequence). As DNA, the CDR3 is TGTGCCAGCAGCTTCCCAGGACAGGGATGGCCCGGGGAGCTGTTTTTT. It specifies CASSFPGQGWPGELFF.

Regarding this clonotype: Mismatch with germline at one junction end may stem from a read error. The CDR3 spells CATGDRGATDTQYF. The CDR3 DNA sequence: TGTGCCACCGGTGACCGTGGGGCGACAGATACGCAGTATTTT. The gene calls are TRBV24-1 and TRBJ2-3, with D possibly being TRBD1 (5 bases). The CDR3 consists of 14 residues. Germline V CDR1 and CDR2: KGHDR, SFDVKD.

The chain employs TRBV28 and TRBJ2-1, with 14 nucleotides matching TRBD2. With 5 bases clipped from V and 4 bases from J, the junction kept 13 bases outside the gene matches. The CDR3 loop spans 19 amino acids. Germline loops: CDR1 MDHEN, CDR2 SYDVKM. This CDR3 reads CASSHGTSGRIVGYNEQFF. The CDR3 nucleotides read TGTGCCAGCAGTCACGGGACTAGCGGGAGAATTGTGGGTTACAATGAGCAGTTCTTC.

The chain's CDR3 is CASSAQQWGTEAFF. CDR3 DNA: TGTGCCAGCAGCGCACAACAATGGGGAACTGAAGCTTTCTTT. This chain connects TRBV7-9 to TRBJ1-1; D is undetermined. Germline V lookup: CDR1 SEHNR, CDR2 FQNEAQ (reference sequence). With 5 bases removed from V and 5 bases from J, the gap between germline ends came to 15 bases. This CDR3 comprises 14 residues.

J is TRBJ2-7 and V is TRBV24-1; D is unresolved. Trimming removed 9 bases at V and 2 bases at J, with 10 bases between. The germline CDR1 and CDR2 sequences are KGHDR and SFDVKD. This CDR3 contains 12 residues. The CDR3: CATGPATYEQYF. CDR3 nucleotides: TGTGCCACCGGACCAGCTACCTACGAGCAGTACTTC.

The sample holds a few counts of this clonotype. The V and J genes are TRBV27 and TRBJ2-7; D not certain. Deletions cut 0 bases from V and 3 bases from J, with 12 bases between. The germline V gene encodes CDR1 MNHEY and CDR2 SMNVEV (reference sequence). This CDR3 contains 15 residues. The CDR3 DNA reads TGTGCCAGCAGTTTATCGCCAGCCTCTATCTACGAGCAGTACTTC. This encodes CASSLSPASIYEQYF.

This chain uses TRBV7-9 with TRBJ2-3; the D is unclear. This CDR3 has 15 residues. Germline lookup yields CDR1 SEHNR and CDR2 FQNEAQ (reference sequence). V was cut by 2 bases and J by 6 bases, with 15 bases left in between. The CDR3 region is CASSLRFQEFDTQYF. DNA for the CDR3: TGTGCCAGCAGCTTAAGGTTTCAGGAATTTGATACGCAGTATTTT.

The rearrangement joins TRBV27 to TRBJ2-7; 7 nucleotides match TRBD1. The V segment lost 5 bases and the J segment 6 bases; nucleotides outside the gene matches: 13. The germline V gene encodes CDR1 MNHEY and CDR2 SMNVEV (reference sequence). The CDR3 consists of 15 residues. The CDR3 sequence: CASSITARQGGEQYF. For the CDR3, the DNA is TGTGCCAGCAGTATCACCGCCCGACAGGGTGGCGAGCAGTACTTC.

For the CDR3, the DNA is TGTGCCAGTAGTTTCGTCCTAAGCAATCAGCCCCAGCATTTT. Translation gives CASSFVLSNQPQHF. The gene calls are TRBV19 and TRBJ1-5; D gene uncertain. The CDR3 length is 14 residues. V lost 5 bases and J 1 base, leaving 9 bases between the germline ends. The V gene's germline CDR1 is LNHDA and CDR2 SQIVND (reference sequence).

This clonotype was counted only a few times. This chain links TRBV6-5 with TRBJ2-7; D is uncertain. Germline V CDR1 and CDR2: MNHEY, SVGAGI. Trimming cost V 0 bases and J 3 bases, with 12 bases left between them. This CDR3 contains 15 residues. The CDR3 is CASSYSKYRGYEQYF. The CDR3 DNA reads TGTGCCAGCAGTTACTCGAAGTACCGTGGCTACGAGCAGTACTTC.